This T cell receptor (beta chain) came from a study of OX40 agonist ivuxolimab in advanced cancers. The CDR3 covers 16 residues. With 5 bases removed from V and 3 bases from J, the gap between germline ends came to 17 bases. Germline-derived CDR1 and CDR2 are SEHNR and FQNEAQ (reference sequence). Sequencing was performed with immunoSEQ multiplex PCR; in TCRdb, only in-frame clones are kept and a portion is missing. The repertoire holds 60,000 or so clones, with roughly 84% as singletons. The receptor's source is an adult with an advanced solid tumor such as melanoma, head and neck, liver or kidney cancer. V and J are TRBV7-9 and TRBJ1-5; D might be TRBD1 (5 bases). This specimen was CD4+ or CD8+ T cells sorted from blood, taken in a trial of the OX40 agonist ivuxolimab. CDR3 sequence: CASSVGLSGPNQPQHF. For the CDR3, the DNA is TGTGCCAGCAGCGTTGGGTTGTCGGGGCCCAATCAGCCCCAGCATTTT.